Following are 5 T cell receptor beta chains from one sample sequenced in a study of T cell repertoires in cytomegalovirus infection. TCRdb reprocessed the reads with MiXCR, giving one entry per CDR3 protein. The sample includes roughly 300,000 distinct CDR3 sequences, more than 8% seen only once; the top ten take around 4.5%. Sequenced material: PBMCs. The receptors come from a human donor in good health (CMV status not recorded). Some clones in this sample may be carry-over from other donors' samples.

This clonotype has ten or more counts. V gene TRBV7-2 combines with J gene TRBJ2-7; D is tentatively TRBD1 or TRBD2 (5 bases each). The V end was cut by 7 bases, the J end by 3 bases, with 19 bases between. From germline, CDR1 is SGHTA and CDR2 FQGNSA. The CDR3 covers 15 residues. The DNA for the CDR3 is TGTGCCAGCACCCCGACGCACGGGACGGACTACGAGCAGTACTTC. This encodes CASTPTHGTDYEQYF.

This clonotype was recorded at least ten times. CDR3 coding DNA: TGTGCCAGTAGTATTGGGACAGGGGTTGGTGAGCAGTTCTTC. Translation gives CASSIGTGVGEQFF. The chain links TRBV19 to TRBJ2-1; 10 bases align to TRBD1. With 3 bases clipped from V and 9 bases from J, the junction kept 5 bases outside the gene matches. This CDR3 is 14 amino acids long. The germline V gene encodes CDR1 LNHDA and CDR2 SQIVND (reference sequence).

V gene TRBV2 combines with J gene TRBJ1-1; a possible D gene is TRBD1 (5 bases). V dropped 8 bases and J dropped 1 base, with 11 bases sitting between them. The CDR3 spans 13 residues. Germline-derived CDR1 and CDR2 are SNHLY and FYNNEI. This chain's CDR3 is CASQGRENTEAFF. The CDR3 DNA reads as TGTGCCAGCCAGGGCAGGGAGAACACTGAAGCTTTCTTT.

This clonotype has only a few counts. This chain links TRBV11-1 with TRBJ2-7, with D possibly being TRBD2 (6 bases). Looked up from germline, CDR1 is SGHAT and CDR2 is FQDESV (reference sequence). V was pared by 6 bases and J by 7 bases, with 10 bases between. The CDR3 is 11 amino acids. The CDR3 region has the DNA TGTGCCAGCAGAACGGCGGGGGAGCAGTACTTC. Its translation is CASRTAGEQYF.

This chain links TRBV6-2 or TRBV6-3 with TRBJ2-7, with 11 bases identical to TRBD1. The V gene end was trimmed by 8 bases and the J gene end by 5 bases; junction bases not matched to a gene: 8. The germline gives CDR1 MNHEY, CDR2 SVGEGT. This CDR3 contains 14 residues. CDR3 sequence: CASGQGAPRNEQYF. The DNA of the CDR3 is TGTGCCAGCGGACAGGGGGCGCCCCGGAACGAGCAGTACTTC.